A single sample gave rise to the 4 T cell receptor beta chains below, sequenced in a study of shared T cell receptors in the human thymus (dated by TCRdb to 2020 to 2022). The library came from the immunoSEQ multiplex PCR assay. TCRdb retrieved this table from immuneACCESS and kept in-frame rearrangements only. Not all clones are present; in checked studies, unresolved V genes account for under half, and no reason is known for the remainder. The sample includes hundreds of thousands of clones, with around 78% observed a single time. The top ten clonotypes cover about 0.013% of the sample. The data were also submitted as part of a second study, on human thymus T cells.

The sample comprised thymocytes. These receptors were taken from a boy in the first two years of life with a congenital heart defect. Donor details come from another sample of the same person, matched by shared clones.

The V gene is TRBV21-1, the J gene TRBJ2-2; the listed D gene, TRBD2, was not tested against the DNA. TRBV21-1 is described as a pseudogene. This CDR3 spans 21 amino acids. The CDR3 nucleotides read TGTGCCAGCAGCGAGGTGGGACTAGCGAGGGTATTTCCTTCGAACACCGGGGAGCTGTTTTTT. Its translation is CASSEVGLARVFPSNTGELFF.

The rearrangement joins TRBV29-1 to TRBJ2-1; tentatively, D is TRBD2 (5 bases). Trimming took 3 bases from V and 9 from J, leaving 12 bases between them. The CDR3 contains 12 residues. Germline CDR1 is SQVTM and CDR2 is ANQGSEA. In DNA form, the CDR3 reads TGCAGCGTTGATGCAACTAGGTTTGAGCAGTTCTTC. As protein: CSVDATRFEQFF.

In this sample, this clone turned up a few times. The V gene is TRBV4-1, the J gene TRBJ2-3, with 12 nucleotides matching TRBD2. Germline CDR1 reads MGHRA; CDR2 reads YSYEKL. The CDR3 length is 21 residues. After removal of 1 base from V and 0 bases from J, the junction contained 14 bases not matched to a gene. The CDR3 region is CASSQVKRGLAGRDSTDTQYF. The CDR3, as DNA: TGCGCCAGCAGCCAAGTGAAAAGAGGACTAGCGGGGAGGGATAGCACAGATACGCAGTATTTT.

The chain employs TRBV20-1 and TRBJ2-1, with D uncertain. CDR1 is DFQATT and CDR2 is SNEGSKA in the germline V gene (reference sequence). Trimming took off 2 bases at V and 5 bases at J, with 4 bases between the two ends. The CDR3 is made up of 11 amino acids. CDR3 sequence: CSARPNNEQFF. The CDR3 nucleotides are TGCAGTGCTAGACCTAACAATGAGCAGTTCTTC.